These T cell receptor beta chains were read from a single sample in a study of tumor-infiltrating lymphocytes in primary liver carcinoma. TCRdb reanalysed the multiplex PCR reads using MiXCR and keeps one entry per CDR3 protein. The repertoire holds 100,000 or so distinct CDR3 sequences, with roughly 80% as singletons. The specimen sequenced was liver tumor tissue from sampling region 3. Receptors were obtained from a man aged 40-49 years with primary liver carcinoma and hepatitis B virus infection. Both conserved end residues are part of each CDR3. A D gene is named only where the DNA matches it firmly. Rows give clone size only sometimes, using once, few, many, or a class for an expanded clone.

TRBJ2-5 many TRBV16 . CASSPNRGRETQYF TGTGCCAGCAGCCCAAATCGGGGACGAGAGACCCAGTACTTC
TRBJ2-2 . TRBV19 . CASRNGLNDVELFF TGTGCCAGTAGGAACGGACTTAACGACGTAGAGCTGTTTTTT
TRBJ2-7 many TRBV5-1 TRBD2 CASSLSLAGQNYEQYF TGCGCCAGCAGCTTGTCACTAGCGGGGCAAAACTACGAGCAGTACTTC
TRBJ2-1 many TRBV19 TRBD2 CASTNLAEYNEQFF TGTGCCAGTACCAATCTAGCGGAGTACAATGAGCAGTTCTTC
TRBJ2-1 . TRBV10-3 . CAIRKNSGPYNEQFF TGTGCCATCAGGAAGAATAGTGGGCCCTACAATGAGCAGTTCTTC
TRBJ2-1 . TRBV4-3 . CGSSQDRSGFHNEQFF TGCGGCAGCAGCCAAGATAGAAGCGGGTTCCACAATGAGCAGTTCTTC
TRBJ2-6 . TRBV15 TRBD1 CVTSRDRSGANVLTF TGTGTCACCAGCAGGGACAGGTCTGGGGCCAACGTCCTGACTTTC
TRBJ1-2 . TRBV5-1 . CATSLGARDYGYTF TGCGCCACCAGCTTAGGGGCCAGGGATTACGGCTACACCTTC
TRBJ2-5 . TRBV28 . CVTQSEGGQETQYF TGTGTCACCCAATCGGAGGGAGGCCAAGAGACCCAGTACTTC
TRBJ1-5 . TRBV12-3/TRBV12-4 TRBD1 CASRDSFNQSRHF TGTGCCAGTAGGGACAGCTTCAATCAGTCCCGGCATTTT
TRBJ2-7 . TRBV6-5 . CASRYGFSSYEQYF TGTGCCAGCAGATACGGGTTCAGCTCCTACGAGCAGTACTTC
TRBJ1-2 . TRBV4-2 . CTSSPLEGNFGYTF TGTACCAGCAGCCCCTTAGAAGGGAACTTTGGCTACACCTTC
TRBJ1-2 few TRBV13 . CASNSPEAYGYTF TGTGCCAGCAATTCCCCCGAAGCCTATGGCTACACCTTC
TRBJ2-2 . TRBV11-2 . CASSPAGKQNTGELSF TGTGCCAGCAGCCCTGCGGGGAAACAGAACACCGGGGAGCTGTCTTTT
TRBJ2-7 . TRBV6-2/TRBV6-3 . CASYVDRDEQYF TGTGCCAGCTATGTGGACCGGGACGAGCAGTACTTC
TRBJ2-2 . TRBV4-2 . CASNPERSAGELFF TGTGCCAGCAACCCGGAACGTTCCGCCGGGGAGCTGTTTTTT
TRBJ2-1 . TRBV6-5 . CASSQGLDQFF TGTGCCAGCAGTCAGGGCCTGGACCAGTTCTTC
TRBJ2-7 . TRBV4-1 . CASRQETPVEEQYF TGCGCCAGCAGACAAGAGACCCCTGTTGAGGAGCAGTACTTC
TRBJ1-3 . TRBV12-3/TRBV12-4 . CASTVDGSYGNTIYF TGTGCCAGCACCGTGGACGGAAGCTATGGTAACACCATATATTTT
TRBJ2-7 . TRBV13 . CARSPRGGEQYF TGTGCCAGAAGCCCTCGAGGGGGCGAGCAGTACTTC
TRBJ2-2 . TRBV4-1 . CASGQDGRRWGGELFF TGCGCCAGCGGCCAAGATGGGAGGAGATGGGGTGGGGAGCTGTTTTTT
TRBJ2-1 medium-sized TRBV6-2/TRBV6-3 . CASTHGGSYNEQFF TGTGCCAGCACCCACGGAGGGTCCTACAATGAGCAGTTCTTC
TRBJ1-6 once TRBV14 . CTSSHSEENSPLHF TGTACCAGCAGCCACTCAGAGGAAAATTCTCCCCTCCACTTT
TRBJ1-5 medium-sized TRBV5-4 . CASSKDGNQPQHF TGTGCCAGCAGTAAGGACGGCAATCAGCCCCAGCATTTT
TRBJ1-5 . TRBV6-6 TRBD1 CASNWPRGPTGDRNQPQHF TGTGCCAGCAATTGGCCACGGGGGCCGACAGGGGATAGGAATCAGCCCCAGCATTTT
TRBJ1-6 . TRBV18 TRBD1 CASSSGTGTSPLHF TGTGCCAGCTCATCCGGGACAGGAACTTCACCCCTCCACTTT
TRBJ1-5 few TRBV9 . CASSADDRFQPQHF TGTGCCAGCAGCGCAGATGACAGATTTCAGCCCCAGCATTTT
TRBJ1-2 . TRBV4-2 . CASSQEWTDDGHTF TGTGCCAGTAGCCAAGAATGGACAGATGATGGCCACACCTTC
TRBJ2-1 . TRBV11-3 . CASSLGVCNNEQIF TGTGCCAGTAGCTTAGGGGTCTGCAACAATGAGCAGATCTTC
TRBJ1-2 . TRBV10-3 . CAISKSTGLSAYGYTF TGTGCCATCAGTAAGTCAACAGGGCTCTCAGCCTATGGTTACACCTTC
TRBJ1-1 . TRBV30 . CAWLRESYTEAFF TGTGCCTGGCTGAGGGAGTCTTACACTGAAGCTTTCTTT
TRBJ2-1 . TRBV28 . CSSSLWGFDNEQFF TGTTCCAGCAGTTTATGGGGTTTCGACAATGAGCAGTTCTTC
TRBJ1-1 . TRBV12-3/TRBV12-4 TRBD1 CASSSTGSEALF TGTGCCAGCAGTTCGACAGGGAGTGAAGCTCTCTTT
TRBJ1-6 once TRBV4-1 . CASSQEQNSYNSSLHF TGCGCCAGCAGCCAAGAACAGAACTCCTATAATTCATCCCTCCACTTT
TRBJ1-2 . TRBV5-4 . CASSLQGVAVSYTF TGTGCCAGCAGCTTGCAAGGGGTCGCGGTAAGCTACACCTTC
TRBJ2-7 . TRBV11-2 . CASSSNGNSYELYF TGTGCCAGCAGCTCTAACGGGAACTCCTATGAGCTGTACTTC
TRBJ1-6 . TRBV5-5 . CASSLRGNSPLRF TGTGCCAGCAGTTTGCGAGGGAATTCACCCCTCCGCTTT
TRBJ1-1 . TRBV29-1 . CSVAAGWDINTEAFF TGCAGCGTTGCGGCGGGATGGGACATAAACACTGAAGCTTTCTTT
TRBJ2-3 . TRBV5-4 TRBD2 CACSSEGSGVTDMQYF TGTGCCTGCAGCTCGGAAGGTAGCGGGGTCACAGATATGCAGTATTTT
TRBJ2-3 . TRBV29-1 TRBD2 CSLVRGLAGEDTQYF TGCAGCCTTGTTAGAGGACTAGCGGGAGAGGATACGCAGTATTTT
TRBJ2-7 . TRBV12-3/TRBV12-4 . CPSSFGYEQYF TGTCCCAGCAGTTTTGGGTACGAGCAATACTTC
TRBJ1-2 . TRBV29-1 . CSDGTFFDYTF TGCAGCGATGGGACTTTCTTTGACTACACCTTC
TRBJ2-3 medium-sized TRBV4-3 TRBD2 CASSQDLPSGTSGRADTQYF TGCGCCAGCAGCCAAGATCTTCCCTCCGGGACTAGCGGGAGAGCAGATACGCAGTATTTT
TRBJ1-1 . TRBV28 . CASRLSKATTETLF TGTGCCAGCAGACTCTCGAAAGCGACGACTGAAACTCTCTTT
TRBJ2-7 . TRBV28 . CGSSPGQDYVQYF TGTGGCAGCAGTCCCGGACAGGACTACGTGCAGTACTTC
TRBJ1-2 . TRBV12-3/TRBV12-4 TRBD1 CASSLDRQGAQGYTF TGTGCCAGCAGTCTAGACAGACAGGGGGCGCAGGGCTACACCTTC
TRBJ2-3 . TRBV12-3/TRBV12-4 . CASSSASGRTGTQYF TGTGCCAGCAGTTCTGCGAGCGGACGCACTGGTACGCAGTACTTT
TRBJ2-7 . TRBV28 TRBD1 CASSPPGQGQRGERYF TGTGCCAGCAGCCCCCCGGGACAGGGTCAAAGGGGCGAGCGGTACTTC
TRBJ2-3 . TRBV28 . CASSKTEVTDTQYF TGTGCCAGCTCTAAGACAGAGGTGACAGATACGCAGTATTTT
TRBJ2-7 . TRBV28 . CASSPLADQRAEYF TGTGCCAGTAGTCCCCTGGCGGACCAGAGGGCCGAGTACTTC
TRBJ1-2 few TRBV7-3 . CASSAGVNYGYTF TGTGCCAGCAGCGCTGGGGTCAACTATGGCTACACCTTC
TRBJ1-2 . TRBV28 TRBD1 CATADRGYDYTF TGTGCCACCGCGGACAGGGGATATGACTACACCTTC
TRBJ2-7 . TRBV5-4 TRBD1 CASSPGTGARGEHCF TGTGCCAGCAGCCCTGGGACAGGCGCGAGAGGCGAGCACTGCTTC
TRBJ2-3 . TRBV5-1 . CASSLDAARVTDTQYF TGCGCCAGCAGCTTGGACGCAGCTCGAGTCACAGATACGCAGTATTTT
TRBJ1-2 . TRBV29-1 . CNVKFGQSTYGYTF TGCAACGTCAAATTTGGACAGTCGACCTATGGCTACACCTTC
TRBJ2-1 . TRBV4-3 . CTSSQDRARGFEQFF TGCACCAGCAGCCAAGATAGAGCTAGAGGATTTGAGCAGTTCTTC
TRBJ2-5 . TRBV4-1 . CASSQDWGAHQESEYF TGCGCCAGTAGCCAAGATTGGGGAGCTCACCAAGAGAGCGAGTACTTC
TRBJ2-7 . TRBV29-1 . CSVDTGYVDMQYF TGCAGCGTCGATACAGGGTATGTCGACATGCAGTATTTC